Each of the 23 T cell receptor beta chains below was sequenced from the same sample in a study of T cell responses to AZD1222 COVID-19 vaccine. This table comes from immunoSEQ multiplex PCR, and its TCRdb copy is limited to in-frame clones, with some not included. The sample contains 95,000 to 100,000 clones, 80% to 90% of which appear only once. The source material was peripheral blood, sampled 28 days after the second AZD1222 dose. The receptors derive from an adult who received the AZD1222 COVID-19 vaccine.

For the CDR3, the DNA is TGTGCCAGCAGCCCTCCCGGGGGCCGGAACACTGAAGCTTTCTTT. Amino acids: CASSPPGGRNTEAFF. The gene calls are TRBV9 and TRBJ1-1, with D perhaps TRBD1 (6 bases). The CDR3 runs 15 residues. In germline, CDR1 is SGDLS, CDR2 YYNGEE. Trimming shortened V by 4 bases and J by 1 base, and 14 bases separated the two germline ends.

CDR3 sequence reads: CASSLDSGRVEETQYF. Written as DNA, the CDR3 is TGTGCCAGCAGCTTGGACAGCGGGAGGGTAGAAGAGACCCAGTACTTC. J is TRBJ2-5 and V is TRBV5-4; the match to TRBD2 covers 10 bases. This CDR3 region has 16 residues. V was pared by 0 bases and J by 3 bases, with 5 bases of the junction left unmatched. The germline V gene has CDR1 SGHNT and CDR2 YYREEE (reference sequence). The full variable domain, rest sourced from reference TRBV5-4 and TRBJ2-5, is ETGVTQSPTHLIKTRGQQVTLRCSSQSGHNTVSWYQQALGQGPQFIFQYYREEENGRGNFPPRFSGLQFPNYSSELNVNALELDDSALYLCASSLDSGRVEETQYFGPGTRLLVL.

This sequence joins TRBV14 and TRBJ2-1; 9 bases are a match to TRBD1. CDR1 is SGHDN, CDR2 FVKESK, per germline. V gave up 5 bases and J gave up 5 bases; unmatched junction bases: 7. The length of the CDR3 is 15 residues. The CDR3: CASSLPGTGNNEQFF. Written as DNA, the CDR3 is TGTGCCAGCAGCTTACCCGGGACAGGGAACAATGAGCAGTTCTTC.

In this sample, this clone turned up once. The CDR3 loop is CASSDRGRVLAKNIQYF. CDR3 sequence (DNA): TGTGCCAGTAGCGACAGGGGACGTGTACTAGCCAAAAACATTCAGTACTTC. The chain carries TRBV19 and TRBJ2-4; 8 bases line up with TRBD1. With V trimmed by 6 bases and J by 0 bases, 10 bases remained unmatched. The CDR3 is 17 amino acids. The germline V gene encodes CDR1 LNHDA and CDR2 SQIVND (reference sequence). Variable domain in full (rest from reference TRBV19 and TRBJ2-4): DGGITQSPKYLFRKEGQNVTLSCEQNLNHDAMYWYRQDPGQGLRLIYYSQIVNDFQKGDIAEGYSVSREKKESFPLTVTSAQKNPTAFYLCASSDRGRVLAKNIQYFGAGTRLSVL.

CDR3 sequence: CASSDSIKGQANYGYTF. The CDR3 DNA sequence: TGCGCCAGCAGTGACAGTATTAAGGGACAAGCTAACTATGGCTACACCTTC. The rearrangement joins TRBV10-2 to TRBJ1-2; maybe TRBD1 (6 bases). V dropped 3 bases and J dropped 0 bases, with 17 bases sitting between them. The germline V gene encodes CDR1 WSHSY and CDR2 SAAADI. This CDR3 spans 17 amino acids.

This chain links TRBV30 with TRBJ2-7, with no clear D. The CDR3 loop spans 11 amino acids. Per germline, CDR1 GTSNPN and CDR2 SVGIG (reference sequence). V lost 5 bases, J lost 5 bases, and 10 bases lay in between. The CDR3 loop reads CAWGRLNEQYF. The CDR3, as DNA: TGTGCCTGGGGACGGTTGAACGAGCAGTACTTC.

This rearrangement joins TRBV30 to TRBJ1-1; weak D call: TRBD1 (5 bases). Germline V lookup: CDR1 GTSNPN, CDR2 SVGIG (reference sequence). The CDR3 length is 13 residues. Trimming took 0 bases from V and 7 from J, leaving 12 bases between them. The chain's CDR3 is CAWSVGAEGEAFF. CDR3 DNA sequence: TGTGCCTGGAGTGTAGGGGCAGAAGGTGAAGCTTTCTTT.

This rearrangement joins TRBV5-4 to TRBJ2-1; D is undetermined. The CDR3 has 13 residues. The germline V gene has CDR1 SGHNT and CDR2 YYREEE (reference sequence). V lost 5 bases to trimming and J lost 6 bases, with 12 bases between them. The CDR3 here is CASRPRSSNEQFF. As DNA, the CDR3 is TGTGCCAGCAGACCTCGTTCAAGCAATGAGCAGTTCTTC.

J is TRBJ1-2 and V is TRBV9; no reliable D call. The germline gives CDR1 SGDLS, CDR2 YYNGEE. Trimming removed 3 bases from V and 5 bases from J, with 8 bases in between. The CDR3 has 12 residues. CDR3 nucleotides: TGTGCCAGCAGCGACCGTGGGTATGGCTACACCTTC. Translating gives CASSDRGYGYTF.

V usage is TRBV29-1 and J usage is TRBJ1-2; D is perhaps TRBD1 (5 bases). The germline V gene has CDR1 SQVTM and CDR2 ANQGSEA. This CDR3 has 11 amino acids. V was trimmed by 7 bases and J by 4 bases, leaving 10 bases between them. The CDR3 DNA is TGCAGCGCACCCGGGACCTATGGCTACACCTTC. Its translation is CSAPGTYGYTF. Full variable domain (rest looked up from reference TRBV29-1 and TRBJ1-2): SAVISQKPSRDICQRGTSLTIQCQVDSQVTMMFWYRQQPGQSLTLIATANQGSEATYESGFVIDKFPISRPNLTFSTLTVSNMSPEDSSIYLCSAPGTYGYTFGSGTRLTVV.

This sequence joins TRBV30 and TRBJ2-1; 11 bases are shared with TRBD1. CDR3 length equals 13 residues. The germline V gene encodes CDR1 GTSNPN and CDR2 SVGIG (reference sequence). The junction had 3 bases not matched to a gene; V was cut back by 3 bases and J by 8 bases. This CDR3 reads CAWRDRGRHEQFF. CDR3 nucleotide sequence: TGTGCCTGGAGGGACAGGGGGCGCCATGAGCAGTTCTTC.

The rearrangement joins TRBV5-4 to TRBJ1-5; no firm D call. CDR3 size: 14 residues. CDR1 is SGHNT, CDR2 YYREEE, per germline (reference sequence). The V end lost 0 bases, the J end lost 3 bases, and 7 bases lay between the germline ends. The CDR3 reads CASSLDGNNQPQHF. Here the CDR3 DNA reads TGTGCCAGCAGCTTGGACGGAAACAATCAGCCCCAGCATTTT. Variable domain in full (rest from reference TRBV5-4 and TRBJ1-5): ETGVTQSPTHLIKTRGQQVTLRCSSQSGHNTVSWYQQALGQGPQFIFQYYREEENGRGNFPPRFSGLQFPNYSSELNVNALELDDSALYLCASSLDGNNQPQHFGDGTRLSIL.

The rearrangement joins TRBV24-1 to TRBJ1-5, with unresolved D. CDR1 is KGHDR and CDR2 is SFDVKD in the germline V gene. The CDR3 length is 14 residues. V lost 9 bases, J lost 2 bases, and 13 bases lay in between. The CDR3 spells CATATPRGNQPQHF. DNA of the CDR3: TGTGCCACCGCCACACCTCGGGGCAATCAGCCCCAGCATTTT.

This clone was seen more than once but under ten times. The rearrangement uses TRBV4-1 and TRBJ2-2; no clear D. Germline CDR1 reads MGHRA; CDR2 reads YSYEKL. This CDR3 is built from 15 residues. Trimming pared 1 base from V and 1 base from J, leaving 7 bases between. The CDR3 region is CASSQGARNTGELFF. Written as DNA, the CDR3 is TGCGCCAGCAGCCAAGGTGCTAGGAACACCGGGGAGCTGTTTTTT.

The V gene is TRBV18, the J gene TRBJ2-7; TRBD1 agrees at 7 bases. Germline loops: CDR1 KGHSH, CDR2 LQKENI. CDR3 size: 15 residues. V lost 5 bases, J lost 2 bases, and 9 bases stayed unmatched. The DNA of the CDR3 is TGTGCCAGCTCAGGAGCCGGGACAGCAACCTACGAGCAGTACTTC. Translated: CASSGAGTATYEQYF. The variable domain in full, with the rest retrieved from reference TRBV18 and TRBJ2-7, is NAGVMQNPRHLVRRRGQEARLRCSPMKGHSHVYWYRQLPEEGLKFMVYLQKENIIDESGMPKERFSAEFPKEGPSILRIQQVVRGDSAAYFCASSGAGTATYEQYFGPGTRLTVT.

The chain combines TRBV5-1 with TRBJ2-2; D may be TRBD1 (6 bases). V lost 1 base and J lost 6, with 13 bases in between. The CDR3 totals 15 residues. Per the germline V gene, CDR1 is SGHRS and CDR2 is YFSETQ. DNA of the CDR3: TGCGCCAGCAGCTTGAGGGACACCCTCCCCGGGGAGCTGTTTTTT. Its protein is CASSLRDTLPGELFF.

The V call is TRBV6-2 or TRBV6-3, the J call TRBJ2-1; TRBD2 aligns across 15 bases. The CDR3 extends over 16 amino acids. The trim removed 5 bases at V and 7 bases at J, leaving 6 bases unmatched. Germline-derived CDR1 and CDR2 are MNHEY and SVGEGT. Here the CDR3 reads CASSMGLAGGRNEQFF. CDR3 nucleotide sequence: TGTGCCAGCAGTATGGGACTAGCGGGAGGCCGGAATGAGCAGTTCTTC.

V gene TRBV4-3 combines with J gene TRBJ1-6; D is ambiguous. The V end was cut by 2 bases, the J end by 7 bases, with 6 bases between. This CDR3 spans 13 amino acids. Germline CDR1 LGHNA, CDR2 YSLEER. The CDR3 bases are TGCGCCAGCAGCCAATGGCCGAATTCACCCCTCCACTTT. This encodes CASSQWPNSPLHF.

On this clone: The same CDR3 can be traced to other DNA sequences in this sample. The chain links TRBV5-1 to TRBJ2-3, with TRBD2 as a possible D gene (5 bases). The CDR3 is 13 residues long. The germline V gene has CDR1 SGHRS and CDR2 YFSETQ. V lost 2 bases and J lost 3, with 7 bases in between. Here the CDR3 reads CASSLGGTDTQYF. The CDR3 DNA reads as TGCGCCAGCAGCTTAGGCGGGACAGATACGCAGTATTTT.

The CDR3 loop reads CASSPSDPGAATYEQYF. Here the CDR3 DNA reads TGCGCCAGCAGCCCCTCAGACCCTGGGGCGGCCACCTACGAGCAGTACTTC. The gene calls are TRBV5-1 and TRBJ2-7; D is possibly TRBD1 (5 bases). CDR1 is SGHRS, CDR2 YFSETQ, per germline. CDR3 length: 17 residues. Trimming pared 4 bases from V and 2 bases from J, leaving 22 bases between.

The J gene is TRBJ2-1, the V gene TRBV6-2 or TRBV6-3; the match to TRBD2 covers 8 bases. Germline V gene sequence: CDR1 MNHEY, CDR2 SVGEGT. There are 14 residues in the CDR3. Unmatched junction bases numbered 7, after V lost 4 bases and J lost 8 bases. DNA for the CDR3: TGTGCCAGCAGTTCCCGACTAGCGCACCATGAGCAGTTCTTC. Translated: CASSSRLAHHEQFF.

The chain couples TRBV30 to TRBJ2-1, with D possibly called TRBD1 or TRBD2 (5 bases each). With 5 bases removed from V and 7 bases from J, the gap between germline ends came to 15 bases. Per the germline V gene, CDR1 is GTSNPN and CDR2 is SVGIG (reference sequence). The CDR3 runs to 13 residues. The CDR3 reads CAWETGLANEQFF. CDR3 in DNA: TGTGCCTGGGAGACGGGGCTGGCGAATGAGCAGTTCTTC.

This rearrangement joins TRBV5-1 to TRBJ2-2; no reliable D call. The V and J ends lost 4 bases and 1 base respectively, with 11 bases between them. The germline V gene has CDR1 SGHRS and CDR2 YFSETQ. CDR3 length equals 15 residues. The CDR3 reads CASSPGGVNTGELFF. The CDR3 region has the DNA TGCGCCAGCAGCCCGGGTGGGGTGAACACCGGGGAGCTGTTTTTT.